Listed below are T cell receptor beta chains from one sample, sequenced in a study of T cell responses to AZD1222 COVID-19 vaccine. The table came from immunoSEQ multiplex PCR; TCRdb's copy has only in-frame clones and leaves some out. The profile covers 150,000 to 180,000 clones, with around nine tenths appearing a single time and under 20% taken by the ten largest. The specimen comprised peripheral blood, sampled on day 0 of AZD1222 vaccination. The receptor source for this set is an adult in good health. Each CDR3 is given with its conserved first and last residue. Each record gives: CDR3 protein, CDR3 DNA, J gene, clone size, CDR3 length, D gene, V gene. A D gene is named only where the DNA matches it firmly. Size is stated for part of the rows, as once, few or many counts, or as a class when the clone is expanded.

CDR3aa: CSVRDIEAFF; CDR3nt: TGCAGCGTCCGGGACATTGAAGCTTTCTTT; j_gene: TRBJ1-1; abundance: NA; len: 10; d_gene: NA; v_gene: TRBV29-1
CDR3aa: CASSPLGDEKLFF; CDR3nt: TGCGCCAGCAGCCCTCTCGGAGATGAAAAACTGTTTTTT; j_gene: TRBJ1-4; abundance: NA; len: 13; d_gene: NA; v_gene: TRBV5-1
CDR3aa: CASSPREAGVFIYEQFF; CDR3nt: TGTGCCAGCTCACCACGGGAAGCGGGAGTATTTATTTATGAGCAGTTCTTC; j_gene: TRBJ2-1; abundance: few; len: 17; d_gene: TRBD2; v_gene: TRBV18
CDR3aa: CASSLSRGTQGDSNQPQHF; CDR3nt: TGTGCCAGCAGCCTCTCTAGGGGGACGCAGGGGGATAGCAATCAGCCCCAGCATTTT; j_gene: TRBJ1-5; abundance: few; len: 19; d_gene: TRBD1; v_gene: TRBV7-2
CDR3aa: CASSDGGAPYNEQFF; CDR3nt: TGTGCCAGCAGCGATGGGGGGGCCCCCTACAATGAGCAGTTCTTC; j_gene: TRBJ2-1; abundance: NA; len: 15; d_gene: NA; v_gene: TRBV9
CDR3aa: CAIRYTDTQYF; CDR3nt: TGTGCCATCAGGTACACAGATACGCAGTATTTT; j_gene: TRBJ2-3; abundance: NA; len: 11; d_gene: NA; v_gene: TRBV10-3
CDR3aa: CATSKPFSGTSYEQYF; CDR3nt: TGTGCCACCAGCAAGCCCTTTAGCGGGACCTCCTACGAGCAGTACTTC; j_gene: TRBJ2-7; abundance: NA; len: 16; d_gene: TRBD2; v_gene: TRBV15
CDR3aa: CASTPELLSESQFF; CDR3nt: TGTGCCAGTACCCCCGAGCTACTTAGTGAGTCGCAGTTCTTC; j_gene: TRBJ2-1; abundance: NA; len: 14; d_gene: NA; v_gene: TRBV19
CDR3aa: CASSQGTGTHEQYF; CDR3nt: TGTGCCAGCAGCCAAGGGACAGGGACCCACGAGCAGTACTTC; j_gene: TRBJ2-7; abundance: NA; len: 14; d_gene: TRBD1; v_gene: TRBV3-1/TRBV3-2
CDR3aa: CASSLTSGSPNEQYF; CDR3nt: TGCGCCAGCAGCTTGACTAGCGGGAGCCCTAACGAGCAGTACTTC; j_gene: TRBJ2-7; abundance: NA; len: 15; d_gene: TRBD2; v_gene: TRBV5-1
CDR3aa: CASSLPGLAGVNEQFF; CDR3nt: TGTGCCAGCTCACTCCCCGGACTAGCGGGAGTCAATGAGCAGTTCTTC; j_gene: TRBJ2-1; abundance: NA; len: 16; d_gene: TRBD2; v_gene: TRBV18
CDR3aa: CASSYLRGWSQPQHF; CDR3nt: TGTGCCAGCAGTTACCTCAGGGGATGGTCTCAGCCCCAGCATTTT; j_gene: TRBJ1-5; abundance: few; len: 15; d_gene: NA; v_gene: TRBV6-2/TRBV6-3
CDR3aa: CASSAGISYEQYF; CDR3nt: TGTGCCAGTAGTGCAGGGATCTCCTACGAGCAGTACTTC; j_gene: TRBJ2-7; abundance: NA; len: 13; d_gene: NA; v_gene: TRBV19
CDR3aa: CASRIRHMNTEAFF; CDR3nt: TGTGCCAGCAGGATAAGACATATGAACACTGAAGCTTTCTTT; j_gene: TRBJ1-1; abundance: NA; len: 14; d_gene: NA; v_gene: TRBV6-4
CDR3aa: CASSLERRGYEQYF; CDR3nt: TGTGCCAGCAGCTTGGAACGGCGGGGATACGAGCAGTACTTC; j_gene: TRBJ2-7; abundance: NA; len: 14; d_gene: NA; v_gene: TRBV5-6
CDR3aa: CASSLARQGRNTDTQYF; CDR3nt: TGTGCCAGCAGCTTAGCCCGACAGGGCAGGAACACAGATACGCAGTATTTT; j_gene: TRBJ2-3; abundance: NA; len: 17; d_gene: TRBD1; v_gene: TRBV7-2
CDR3aa: CASSLALGNYNEQFF; CDR3nt: TGTGCCAGCAGTTTGGCCTTAGGGAACTACAATGAGCAGTTCTTC; j_gene: TRBJ2-1; abundance: NA; len: 15; d_gene: NA; v_gene: TRBV27
CDR3aa: CASSARPGGGYTF; CDR3nt: TGTGCCAGCAGCGCCCGGCCAGGGGGTGGCTACACCTTC; j_gene: TRBJ1-2; abundance: NA; len: 13; d_gene: TRBD1; v_gene: TRBV7-2
CDR3aa: CASSPSGTSGSSQYF; CDR3nt: TGTGCCAGCAGCCCCTCCGGGACTAGCGGGAGTTCGCAGTATTTT; j_gene: TRBJ2-3; abundance: NA; len: 15; d_gene: TRBD2; v_gene: TRBV11-3
CDR3aa: CASSRGQETQYF; CDR3nt: TGTGCCAGCAGCCGGGGCCAAGAGACCCAGTACTTC; j_gene: TRBJ2-5; abundance: NA; len: 12; d_gene: NA; v_gene: TRBV6-5